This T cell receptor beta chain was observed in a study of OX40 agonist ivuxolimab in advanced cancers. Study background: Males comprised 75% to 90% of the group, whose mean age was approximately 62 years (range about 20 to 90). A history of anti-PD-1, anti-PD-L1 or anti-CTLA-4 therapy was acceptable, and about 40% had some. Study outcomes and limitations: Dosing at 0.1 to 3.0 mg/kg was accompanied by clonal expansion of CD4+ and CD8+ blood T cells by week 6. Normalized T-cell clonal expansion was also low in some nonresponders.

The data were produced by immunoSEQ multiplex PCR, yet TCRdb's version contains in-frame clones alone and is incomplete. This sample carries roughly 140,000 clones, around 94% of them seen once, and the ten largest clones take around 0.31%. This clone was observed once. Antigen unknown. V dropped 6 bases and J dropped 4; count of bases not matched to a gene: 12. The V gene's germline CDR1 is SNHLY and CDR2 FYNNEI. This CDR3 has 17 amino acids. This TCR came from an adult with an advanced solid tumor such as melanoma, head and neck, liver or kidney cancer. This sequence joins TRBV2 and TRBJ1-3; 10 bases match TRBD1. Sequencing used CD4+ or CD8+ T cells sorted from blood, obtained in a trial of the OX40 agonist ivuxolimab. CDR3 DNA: TGTGCCAGCAGCGGGGACAGGGGAACGGTCTTCGGAAACACCATATATTTT. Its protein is CASSGDRGTVFGNTIYF.